This TCR beta chain emerged from a study of a mutant IDH1 vaccine in newly diagnosed glioma. Time point in this sample: week 23, last vaccination. All doses held 300 ug of mutant IDH1 20-mer peptide, with topical imiquimod. Assay used: immunoSEQ multiplex PCR; TCRdb lists only in-frame clones, some missing. Altogether approximately 62,000 clones are present, approximately 81% being singletons, with the ten largest covering roughly 4%. In regard to this clone: Its antigen is not identified.

The receptor was derived from a man under 40 with glioma. The specimen was PBMCs, collected from a glioma patient whose treatment included an IDH1 peptide vaccine.

The CDR3 nucleotides read TGTGCCAGCAGTGACCGGACAGTCTCCTACGAGCAGTACTTC. Translation gives CASSDRTVSYEQYF. This chain links TRBV6-5 with TRBJ2-7; a possible D gene is TRBD1 (6 bases). V was clipped by 5 bases and J by 0 bases, with 11 bases between them. The germline gives CDR1 MNHEY, CDR2 SVGAGI. CDR3 length equals 14 residues.